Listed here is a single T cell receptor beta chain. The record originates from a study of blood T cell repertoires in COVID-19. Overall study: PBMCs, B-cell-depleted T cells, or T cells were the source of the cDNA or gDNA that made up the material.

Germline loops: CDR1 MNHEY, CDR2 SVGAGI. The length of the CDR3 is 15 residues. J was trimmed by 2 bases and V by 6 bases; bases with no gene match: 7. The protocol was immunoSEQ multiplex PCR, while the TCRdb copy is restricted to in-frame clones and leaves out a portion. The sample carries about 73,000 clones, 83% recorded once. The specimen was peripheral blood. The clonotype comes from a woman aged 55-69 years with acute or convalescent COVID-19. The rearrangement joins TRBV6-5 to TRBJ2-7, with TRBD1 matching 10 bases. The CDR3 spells CASRGGQGSPYEQYF. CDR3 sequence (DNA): TGTGCCAGCAGGGGGGGACAGGGGTCCCCCTACGAGCAGTACTTC.